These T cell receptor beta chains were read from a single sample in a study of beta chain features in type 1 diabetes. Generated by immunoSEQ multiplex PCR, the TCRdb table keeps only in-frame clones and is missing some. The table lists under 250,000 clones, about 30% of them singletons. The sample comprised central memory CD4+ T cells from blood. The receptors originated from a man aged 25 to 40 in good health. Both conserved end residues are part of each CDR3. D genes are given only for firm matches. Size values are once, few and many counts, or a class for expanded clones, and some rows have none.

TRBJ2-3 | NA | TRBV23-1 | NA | CASSQSRGRTDTQYF | TGCGCCAGCAGTCAATCGCGGGGGCGCACAGATACGCAGTATTTT
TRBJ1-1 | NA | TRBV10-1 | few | CASGGRMNTEAFF | TGCGCCAGCGGGGGACGGATGAACACTGAAGCTTTCTTT
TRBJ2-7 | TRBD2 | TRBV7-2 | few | CASSRLAGYSYEQYF | TGTGCCAGCAGTAGGCTAGCGGGATACTCCTACGAGCAGTACTTC
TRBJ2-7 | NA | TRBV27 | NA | CASSPPHGQGEQYF | TGTGCCAGCAGTCCCCCACACGGGCAAGGCGAGCAGTACTTC
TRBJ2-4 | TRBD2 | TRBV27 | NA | CASSLAGGDIQYF | TGTGCCAGCAGTTTGGCGGGGGGGGACATTCAGTACTTC
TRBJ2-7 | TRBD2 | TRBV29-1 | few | CSALADYEQYF | TGCAGCGCACTAGCGGACTACGAGCAGTACTTC
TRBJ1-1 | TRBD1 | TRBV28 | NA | CASSTGGGRNTEAFF | TGTGCCAGCAGTACAGGGGGGGGACGGAACACTGAAGCTTTCTTT
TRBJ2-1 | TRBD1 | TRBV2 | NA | CASSLGPGQASNEQFF | TGTGCCAGCAGTCTTGGGCCGGGACAGGCCTCCAATGAGCAGTTCTTC
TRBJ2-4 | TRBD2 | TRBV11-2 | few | CASSLGSGAAKNIQYF | TGTGCCAGCAGCTTAGGGAGCGGGGCCGCCAAAAACATTCAGTACTTC
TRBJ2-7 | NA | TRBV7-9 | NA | CASSLAGENYEQYF | TGTGCCAGCAGCTTAGCCGGGGAGAACTACGAGCAGTACTTC
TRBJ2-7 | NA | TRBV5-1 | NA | CASSPMWSSYEQYF | TGCGCCAGCAGCCCAATGTGGAGCTCCTACGAGCAGTACTTC
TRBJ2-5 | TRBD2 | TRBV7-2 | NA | CASSLGLAQETQYF | TGTGCCAGCAGCTTGGGACTAGCTCAAGAGACCCAGTACTTC
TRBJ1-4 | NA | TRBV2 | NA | CASTEQGGTEKLFF | TGTGCCAGCACTGAACAGGGAGGAACCGAAAAACTGTTTTTT
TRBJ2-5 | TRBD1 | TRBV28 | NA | CASSPGGDRGRRETQYF | TGTGCCAGCAGTCCCGGGGGGGACAGGGGGCGCAGGGAGACCCAGTACTTC
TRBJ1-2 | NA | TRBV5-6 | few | CASSLNKNYGYTF | TGTGCCAGCAGCCTGAACAAGAACTATGGCTACACCTTC
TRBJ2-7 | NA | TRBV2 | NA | CASRGTGFSEQYF | TGTGCCAGTAGAGGGACGGGGTTTAGCGAGCAGTACTTC
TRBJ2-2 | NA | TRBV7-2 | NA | CASRPTSSGELFF | TGTGCCAGCAGGCCAACTAGCAGCGGGGAGCTGTTTTTT
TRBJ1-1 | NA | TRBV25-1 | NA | CASSFTRGTEAFF | TGTGCCAGCAGTTTCACGAGGGGGACTGAAGCTTTCTTT
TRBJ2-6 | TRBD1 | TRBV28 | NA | CASGTGGSGANVLTF | TGTGCCAGCGGGACAGGGGGCTCTGGGGCCAACGTCCTGACTTTC
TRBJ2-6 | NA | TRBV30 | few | CASSGANVLTF | TGTGCCTCTTCTGGGGCCAACGTCCTGACTTTC
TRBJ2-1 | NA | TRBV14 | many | CASSQLRDRRFF | TGTGCCAGCAGCCAACTCCGGGACCGCCGGTTCTTC
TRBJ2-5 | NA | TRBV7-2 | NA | CASSSQGLGETQYF | TGTGCCAGCAGCAGCCAGGGGCTGGGGGAGACCCAGTACTTC
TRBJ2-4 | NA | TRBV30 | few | CAWSVRATIAKNIQYF | TGTGCCTGGAGTGTTCGGGCCACTATAGCCAAAAACATTCAGTACTTC
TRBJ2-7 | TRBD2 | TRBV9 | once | CASSASIAGVGEQYF | TGTGCCAGCAGCGCCTCGATAGCGGGAGTCGGCGAGCAGTACTTC
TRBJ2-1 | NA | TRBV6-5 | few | CASRGFSYNEQFF | TGTGCCAGCAGGGGGTTCTCCTACAATGAGCAGTTCTTC
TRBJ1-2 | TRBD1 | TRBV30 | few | CAWSLQGEGYTF | TGTGCCTGGAGCCTTCAGGGGGAAGGCTACACCTTC
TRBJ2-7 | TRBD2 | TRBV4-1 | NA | CASSLSSGYDYEQYF | TGCGCCAGCAGCCTTTCTAGCGGTTATGACTACGAGCAGTACTTC
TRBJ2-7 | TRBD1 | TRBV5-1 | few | CASSLAPGDRLYEQYF | TGCGCCAGCAGCTTGGCCCCTGGGGACAGACTCTACGAGCAGTACTTC
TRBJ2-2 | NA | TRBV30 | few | CAWSVSSIGTEELFF | TGTGCCTGGAGTGTATCTAGCATCGGCACCGAGGAGCTGTTTTTT
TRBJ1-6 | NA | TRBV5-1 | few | CASSLDSGGTPLHF | TGCGCCAGCAGTTTGGACAGTGGAGGAACACCCCTCCACTTT
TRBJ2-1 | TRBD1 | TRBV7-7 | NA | CASSPVGDRTGEQFF | TGTGCCAGCAGCCCCGTCGGGGACAGGACGGGTGAGCAGTTCTTC
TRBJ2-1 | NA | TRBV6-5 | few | CASSLDSYNEQFF | TGTGCCAGCAGCCTGGACAGCTACAATGAGCAGTTCTTC
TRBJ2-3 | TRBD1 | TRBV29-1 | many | CSVDQGVTDTQYF | TGCAGCGTTGATCAGGGGGTCACAGATACGCAGTATTTT
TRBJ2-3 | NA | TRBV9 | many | CASSVTARTDTQYF | TGTGCCAGCAGCGTGACGGCACGCACAGATACGCAGTATTTT
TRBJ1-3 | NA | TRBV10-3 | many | CAIRDTGISGNTIYF | TGTGCCATCAGAGATACAGGGATCTCTGGAAACACCATATATTTT
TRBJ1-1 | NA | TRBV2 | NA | CASSEERHTEAFF | TGTGCCAGCAGTGAGGAACGGCACACTGAAGCTTTCTTT
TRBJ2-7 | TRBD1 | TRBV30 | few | CAWRAPDRGLSRNNYEQYF | TGTGCCTGGAGGGCCCCGGACAGGGGGCTCTCCCGTAATAACTACGAGCAGTACTTC
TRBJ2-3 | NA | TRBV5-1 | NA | CASKGEGGTDTQYF | TGCGCCAGCAAGGGGGAGGGCGGCACAGATACGCAGTATTTT
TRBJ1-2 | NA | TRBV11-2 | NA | CASGNRGYTF | TGTGCCAGCGGCAATCGTGGCTACACCTTC
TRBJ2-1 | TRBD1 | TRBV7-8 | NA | CASSDNDRGSYNEQFF | TGTGCCAGCAGCGACAACGACAGGGGATCCTACAATGAGCAGTTCTTC
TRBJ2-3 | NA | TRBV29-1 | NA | CSVEDARLGLDTQYF | TGCAGCGTTGAAGATGCGAGGCTAGGACTGGATACGCAGTATTTT